This T cell receptor (beta chain) emerged from a study of CD8+ T cells in alopecia areata (dated by TCRdb to between 2017 and 2018). Notes on the research overall: The treated patients, all with moderate-to-severe alopecia areata, were enrolled in an open-label pilot trial of oral tofacitinib given at 5 to 10 mg twice daily. The study used high-throughput TCRbeta sequencing to examine T cell clonal expansion in alopecia areata, in both the C3H/HeJ mouse model and human patients. On the human side, TCRbeta sequencing was run on scalp tissue and on sorted CD4+ and CD8+ peripheral blood T cells from healthy controls and from alopecia areata patients with either patchy or totalis/universalis disease. The SALT score, which quantifies the percentage of affected scalp surface area, was used to measure disease severity in treated patients. TCRbeta CDR3 regions were amplified by immunoSEQ multiplex PCR with 35 Vbeta forward and 13 Jbeta reverse primers. Biopsies were taken from tofacitinib-treated patients at baseline and again at 4 and 24 weeks into treatment, and several of those patients also had a later scalp biopsy. Patients stayed on tofacitinib for 6 to 18 months and then had 6 months of follow-up off drug so that delayed response and recurrence could be assessed. The RNA source kit depended on sample type: the PAXgene miRNA kit for fixed scalp, the miRNeasy kit for PBMCs, and the RNeasy kit for mouse skin. Clonality in the scalp was compared among normal scalp (n=4), patchy alopecia areata scalp (n=8), and alopecia totalis/universalis scalp (n=8).

This clone was counted only a few times. It lacks a known antigen. A far larger clone is off by one base, so a read error is likely. In the same sample, other DNA sequences code for this CDR3. In the germline V gene, CDR1 corresponds to SGHAT and CDR2 to FQNNGV. The V end gives up 5 bases and the J end 2 bases, leaving 5 bases in the junction not matched to a gene. From cysteine to phenylalanine, the CDR3 is 15 amino acids long. Only the CDR3 part of the read is kept: 45 bases, read in frame from the first base. The library was prepared using the immunoSEQ multiplex PCR assay. To provide template for TCR sequencing, every sample had RNA extracted and reverse transcribed into cDNA. SuperScript III was used for first-strand cDNA synthesis, primed with a 2:1 mix of oligo-dT and random hexamers. A synthetic immune receptor repertoire was used to gauge amplification bias, and whatever bias remained was removed computationally. The paper's processing steps were these. Raw reads were preprocessed to remove errors, and CDR3 was defined according to IMGT conventions as the region from the conserved cysteine to phenylalanine. To get clonality, Shannon entropy was normalized by log2 of the number of productive unique TCRs and the result was subtracted from 1. Scalp TCRbeta sequences were cross-referenced with sorted blood CD4 and CD8 repertoires so that the CD4 or CD8 identity of scalp clones could be inferred. TCRdb stores this immuneACCESS table with in-frame sequences only. Part of the clones is absent; in the studies checked, under half of the shortfall reflects unresolved V genes, and no reason is known for the rest. That table gives V, J and clone size, and the DNA gave D and trimming. Counted in this sample were tens of thousands of clones; around 29% of them appeared once. The ten largest clones represent around 14% of the sample.

The time point label for this specimen denotes: around 4 weeks on oral tofacitinib. The sample's treatment or condition label, in plain terms: oral pan-JAK inhibitor, 5-10 mg twice daily. Lesional scalp punch biopsies and peripheral blood were obtained from alopecia areata patients. PBMCs were isolated by density centrifugation and stained for CD3, CD4 and CD8, and CD4+ and CD8+ T cells were sorted on a FACSAria. On the study overall, not on this receptor specifically: The treated cohort was small, with a single nonresponder, so links between baseline CD8+ expansion and response need larger studies. Lesional scalp, especially in alopecia totalis/universalis, showed higher clonality and more expanded CD8+ clones than normal scalp, suggesting antigenic drive. Unlike mouse skin, which is dominated by gammadelta T cells, normal human skin has resident alphabeta T cells that are also sequenced, and this complicates analysis of the scalp TCR repertoire. Many expanded lesional clones were found to persist in scalp and blood during tofacitinib treatment, and relapse after treatment cessation may be partly explained by this persistence. TCR sequences shared between patients were less clear than in mice, possibly partly because of HLA diversity in the patient population. Tofacitinib significantly decreased scalp clonality and the number of expanded CD8+ clones among the top 100 scalp clones.

The receptor's source is a human donor with alopecia areata. The chain uses TRBV11-2 and TRBJ2-1; TRBD2 fits 8 bases in the junction. The sequencing used CD8+ T cells sorted from blood, collected at week 4, from a patient treated with tofacitinib. The CDR3 reads as follows: CASSQGLAPYNEQFF. The sequenced DNA is TGTGCCAGCAGCCAAGGACTAGCCCCCTACAATGAGCAGTTCTTC.